This T cell receptor beta chain originates from a study of vaccination and CD4 T cells after COVID-19. Study-level results: Median numbers of SARS-CoV-2-reactive clonotypes increased from about 20 to 38 (not a significant change).

The sample's treatment: 10-day PBMC culture with coronavirus spike peptide pools or control peptides (ViraFEST assay). Before the COVID-19 pandemic (2011-2018), CD4+ T cells were obtained from the unexposed donor. Cultured CD4+ T-cell DNA underwent Oncomine TCR Beta short-read sequencing. Using the QIAamp micro DNA kit, genomic DNA was extracted from the CD4+ T cells that had been cultured. In TCRdb, the PCR reads were re-called with MiXCR into one record per CDR3 protein. Here the sample spans thousands of distinct CDR3 sequences, about 35% being singletons. The CDR3 is 10 amino acids. Trimming removed 5 bases at V and 10 bases at J, with 6 bases between. Germline CDR1 MDHEN, CDR2 SYDVKM. A note on this clonotype: Its specificity is unknown.

This rearrangement joins TRBV28 to TRBJ2-1; D is unresolved. The sequence came from a human donor in good health. Input material: CD4+ T cells from blood, cultured in vitro. CDR3 DNA sequence: TGTGCCAGCAGTACTGGGGAGCAGTTCTTC. It specifies CASSTGEQFF.